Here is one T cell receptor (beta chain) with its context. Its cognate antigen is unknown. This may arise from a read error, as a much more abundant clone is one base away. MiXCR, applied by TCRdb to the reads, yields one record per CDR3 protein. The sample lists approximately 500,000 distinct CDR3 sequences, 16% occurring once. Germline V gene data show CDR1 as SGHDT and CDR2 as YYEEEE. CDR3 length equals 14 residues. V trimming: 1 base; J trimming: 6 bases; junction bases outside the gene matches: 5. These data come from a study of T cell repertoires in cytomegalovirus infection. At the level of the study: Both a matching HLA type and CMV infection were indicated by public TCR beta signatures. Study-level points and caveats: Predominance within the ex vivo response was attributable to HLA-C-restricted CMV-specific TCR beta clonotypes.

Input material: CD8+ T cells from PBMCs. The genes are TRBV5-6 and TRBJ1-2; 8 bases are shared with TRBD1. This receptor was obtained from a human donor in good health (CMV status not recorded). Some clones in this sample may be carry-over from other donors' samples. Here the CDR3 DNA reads TGTGCCAGCAGCTTGTCAGGGGGCCGGGATGGCTACACCTTC. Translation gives CASSLSGGRDGYTF.